One TCR beta chain is described in this entry. This specimen belongs to a study of blood T cell repertoires in COVID-19. The study counted Cohort 3 donors as recovered given two negative PCRs, clearance, or symptom resolution. CDR1 is MNHEY and CDR2 is SVGAGI in the germline V gene. The V and J ends lost 10 bases and 1 base respectively, with 14 bases between them. The CDR3 is 13 residues long. As originally analysed: Reference gene primer amplification gave nucleated cell count estimates. Some clones are missing from TCRdb's copy, which holds only in-frame ones; the method was immunoSEQ multiplex PCR. V, J and clone size derive from that table, while D and trimming were established from the DNA sequence. This sample carries roughly 300,000 clones, about nine tenths of them seen once, and the ten largest clones take over 3.5%.

The sequence was collected from a young man who had recovered from COVID-19. The material sequenced was PBMCs or T cells enriched from blood (not recorded which). The rearrangement links TRBV6-5 to TRBJ2-7; D gene unclear. In DNA, the CDR3 is TGTGCCACCAAATCGACAATTTCCTACGAGCAGTACTTC. As protein: CATKSTISYEQYF.